This T cell receptor beta chain was found in a study of blood T cell repertoires in COVID-19. On the study more broadly: The analysed material was cDNA or gDNA that came from T cells, B-cell-depleted T cells, or PBMCs.

V was clipped by 5 bases and J by 10 bases, with 17 bases between them. This CDR3 has 13 residues. Germline CDR1 and CDR2: MNHEY and SMNVEV (reference sequence). Participants, about 18 to 89 years old, spanned under 30 US areas. Participants classified as exposed had met a COVID-19 case within 2 weeks before study entry. In the authors' methods: Reference gene primers were amplified, and this amplification served to estimate nucleated cell counts. The repertoire was sequenced with immunoSEQ multiplex PCR; TCRdb's copy has only in-frame clones and lacks some. V and J calls plus clone size are reproduced from that table; the DNA served to infer D and trimming. The sample records about 430,000 clones, approximately 91% being singletons.

This chain uses TRBV27 with TRBJ1-1, with D maybe TRBD1 (6 bases). Sequencing used PBMCs or T cells enriched from blood (not recorded which). This TCR came from a young woman who had been exposed to COVID-19. DNA for the CDR3: TGTGCCAGCAGTCCCATCGGGGGGCGGCGAGCTTTCTTT. It specifies CASSPIGGRRAFF.